These 5 T cell receptor beta chains were all obtained from the same sample, sequenced in a study of monozygotic twins with inflammatory bowel disease. TCRdb re-called the 5' RACE reads; one entry per CDR3 protein, DNA not given. This listing includes some 400,000 distinct CDR3 sequences. The specimen was blood. These receptors were collected from a human donor with ulcerative colitis or Crohn's disease, or a healthy co-twin of an affected twin (not recorded which).

The rearrangement uses TRBV20-1 and TRBJ2-7; TCRdb proposes TRBD1, but this gene call is untestable without DNA. CDR1 DFQATT and CDR2 SNEGSKA come from the germline V gene (reference sequence). The CDR3 contains 12 residues. The CDR3 reads CSGGRERYEQYF.

The V gene is TRBV6-1, the J gene TRBJ1-2. The germline gives CDR1 MNHNS, CDR2 SASEGT. The CDR3 contains 15 residues. This chain's CDR3 is CASSEGAGRNYGYTF.

The chain combines TRBV6-1 with TRBJ1-4; the D call from TCRdb, TRBD1, cannot be confirmed without DNA. This CDR3 is built from 15 residues. CDR1 is MNHNS and CDR2 is SASEGT in the germline V gene. The CDR3 protein is CASSPPGWLGEKLFF.

The chain uses TRBV29-1 and TRBJ1-1. Germline assignment: CDR1 SQVTM and CDR2 ANQGSEA. The CDR3 spans 15 residues. The CDR3 sequence is CSVTQGTAQNTEAFF.

CDR3 sequence reads: CASTAGEGTEAFF. The chain is built from TRBV12-3 or TRBV12-4 and TRBJ1-1. CDR3 length equals 13 residues.